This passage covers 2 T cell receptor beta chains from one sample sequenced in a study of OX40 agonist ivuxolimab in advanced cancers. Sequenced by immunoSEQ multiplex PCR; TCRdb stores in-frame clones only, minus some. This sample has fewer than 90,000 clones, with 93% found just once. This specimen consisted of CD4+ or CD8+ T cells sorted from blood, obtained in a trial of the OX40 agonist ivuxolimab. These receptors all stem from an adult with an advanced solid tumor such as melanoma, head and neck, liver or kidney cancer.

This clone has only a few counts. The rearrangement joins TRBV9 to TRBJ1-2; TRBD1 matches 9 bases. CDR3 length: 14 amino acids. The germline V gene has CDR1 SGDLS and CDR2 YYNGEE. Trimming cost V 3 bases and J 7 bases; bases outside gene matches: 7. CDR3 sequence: CASSAQGAGGGYTF. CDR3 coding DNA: TGTGCCAGCAGCGCACAGGGGGCAGGGGGTGGCTACACCTTC.

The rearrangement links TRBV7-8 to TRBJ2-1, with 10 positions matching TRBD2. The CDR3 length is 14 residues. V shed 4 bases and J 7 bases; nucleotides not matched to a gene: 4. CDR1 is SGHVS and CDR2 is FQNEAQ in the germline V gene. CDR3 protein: CASSSSGGANEQFF. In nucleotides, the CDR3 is TGTGCCAGCAGCTCGAGCGGGGGGGCAAATGAGCAGTTCTTC. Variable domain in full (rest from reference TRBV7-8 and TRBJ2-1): GAGVSQSPRYKVAKRGQDVALRCDPISGHVSLFWYQQALGQGPEFLTYFQNEAQLDKSGLPSDRFFAERPEGSVSTLKIQRTQQEDSAVYLCASSSSGGANEQFFGPGTRLTVL.